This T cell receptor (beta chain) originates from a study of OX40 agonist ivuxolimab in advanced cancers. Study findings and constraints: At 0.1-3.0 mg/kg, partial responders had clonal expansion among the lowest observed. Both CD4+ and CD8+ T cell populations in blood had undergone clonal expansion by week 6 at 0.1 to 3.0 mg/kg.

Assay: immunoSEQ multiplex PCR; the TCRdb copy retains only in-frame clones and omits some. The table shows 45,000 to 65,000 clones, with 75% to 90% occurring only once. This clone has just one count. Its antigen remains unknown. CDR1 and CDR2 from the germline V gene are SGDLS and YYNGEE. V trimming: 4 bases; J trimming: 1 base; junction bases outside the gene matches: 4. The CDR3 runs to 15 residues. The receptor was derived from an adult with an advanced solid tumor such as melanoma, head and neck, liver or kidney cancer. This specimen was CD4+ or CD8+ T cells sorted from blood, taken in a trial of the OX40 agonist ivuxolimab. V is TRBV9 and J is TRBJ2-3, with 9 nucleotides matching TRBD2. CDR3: CASSFASGGTDTQYF. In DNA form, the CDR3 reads TGTGCCAGCAGCTTCGCTAGCGGGGGCACAGATACGCAGTATTTT.